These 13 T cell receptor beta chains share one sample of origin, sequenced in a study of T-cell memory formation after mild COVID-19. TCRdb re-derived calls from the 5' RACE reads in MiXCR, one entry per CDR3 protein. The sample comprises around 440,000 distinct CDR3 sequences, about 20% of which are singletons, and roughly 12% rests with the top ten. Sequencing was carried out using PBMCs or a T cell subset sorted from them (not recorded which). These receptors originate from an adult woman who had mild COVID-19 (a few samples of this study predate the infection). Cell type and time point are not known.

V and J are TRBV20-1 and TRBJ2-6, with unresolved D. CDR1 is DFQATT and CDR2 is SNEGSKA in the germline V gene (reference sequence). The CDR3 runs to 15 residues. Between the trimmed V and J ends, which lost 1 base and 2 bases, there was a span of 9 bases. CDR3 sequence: CSARGLQTGANVLTF. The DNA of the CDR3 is TGCAGTGCTAGAGGTCTTCAGACTGGGGCCAACGTCCTGACTTTC.

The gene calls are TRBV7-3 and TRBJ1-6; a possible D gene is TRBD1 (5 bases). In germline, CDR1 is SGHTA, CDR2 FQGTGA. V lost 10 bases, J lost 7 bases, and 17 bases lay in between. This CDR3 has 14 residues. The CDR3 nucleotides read TGTGCCACCCCACTGGGGGGGAAGAATTCACCCCTCCACTTT. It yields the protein CATPLGGKNSPLHF.

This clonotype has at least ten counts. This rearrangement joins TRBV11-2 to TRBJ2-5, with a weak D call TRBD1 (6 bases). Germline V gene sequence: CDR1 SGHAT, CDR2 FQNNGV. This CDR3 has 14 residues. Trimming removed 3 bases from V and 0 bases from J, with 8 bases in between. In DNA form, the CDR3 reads TGTGCCAGCAGCTTTGGACAGTACCAAGAGACCCAGTACTTC. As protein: CASSFGQYQETQYF.

The CDR3 nucleotides read TGTGCCACCAGGGTTGGGAACACTGAAGCTTTCTTT. Protein: CATRVGNTEAFF. This chain links TRBV28 with TRBJ1-1; a possible D gene is TRBD1 (5 bases). Germline lookup yields CDR1 MDHEN and CDR2 SYDVKM. This CDR3 is 12 amino acids long. Trimming removed 10 bases from V and 1 base from J, with 10 bases in between.

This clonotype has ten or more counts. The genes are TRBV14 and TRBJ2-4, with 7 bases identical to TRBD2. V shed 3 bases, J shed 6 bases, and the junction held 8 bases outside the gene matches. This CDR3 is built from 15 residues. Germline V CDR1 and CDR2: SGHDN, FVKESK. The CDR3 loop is CASSHPTSFGNIQYF. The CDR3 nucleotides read TGTGCCAGCAGCCACCCGACTAGCTTCGGAAACATTCAGTACTTC.

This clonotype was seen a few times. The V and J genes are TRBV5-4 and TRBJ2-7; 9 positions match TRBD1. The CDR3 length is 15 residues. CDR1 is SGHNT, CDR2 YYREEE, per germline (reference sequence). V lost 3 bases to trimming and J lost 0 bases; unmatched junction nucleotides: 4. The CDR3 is CASSYGTGSSYEQYF. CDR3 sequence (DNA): TGTGCCAGCAGCTACGGGACAGGGAGCTCCTACGAGCAGTACTTC.

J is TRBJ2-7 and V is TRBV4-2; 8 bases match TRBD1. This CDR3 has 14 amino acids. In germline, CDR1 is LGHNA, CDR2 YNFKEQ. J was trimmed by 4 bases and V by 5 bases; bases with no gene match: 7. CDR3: CASSSTGQAYEQYF. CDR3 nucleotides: TGTGCCAGCAGCTCCACGGGACAGGCATACGAGCAGTACTTC.

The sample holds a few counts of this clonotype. CDR3 DNA sequence: TGTGCCAGCTCACCCTTACCCTCGGGACAGGGGGCCCTTTTGAACACTGAAGCTTTCTTT. This codes for CASSPLPSGQGALLNTEAFF. The V gene is TRBV18, the J gene TRBJ1-1; TRBD1 aligns across 12 bases. CDR3 length equals 20 residues. J lost 0 bases, V lost 3 bases, and 14 bases had no gene match. Germline loops: CDR1 KGHSH, CDR2 LQKENI.

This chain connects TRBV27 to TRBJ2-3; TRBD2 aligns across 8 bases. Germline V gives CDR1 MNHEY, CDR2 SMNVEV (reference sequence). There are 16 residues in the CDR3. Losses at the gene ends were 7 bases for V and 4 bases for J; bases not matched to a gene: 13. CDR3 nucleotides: TGTGCCAGCAATTGGAGCGGGGGCCATCCCGCAGATACGCAGTATTTT. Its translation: CASNWSGGHPADTQYF.

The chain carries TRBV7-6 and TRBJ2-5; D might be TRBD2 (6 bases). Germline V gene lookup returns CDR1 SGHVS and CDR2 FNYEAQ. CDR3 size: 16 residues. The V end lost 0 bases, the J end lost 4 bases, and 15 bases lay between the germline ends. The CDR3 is CASSLAWSGRLETQYF. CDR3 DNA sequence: TGTGCCAGCAGCTTAGCTTGGTCAGGGAGGTTAGAGACCCAGTACTTC.

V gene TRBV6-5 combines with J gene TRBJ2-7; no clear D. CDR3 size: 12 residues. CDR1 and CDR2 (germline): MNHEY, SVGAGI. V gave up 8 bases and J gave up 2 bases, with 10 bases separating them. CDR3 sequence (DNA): TGTGCCAGCCATGACACCACCTACGAGCAGTACTTC. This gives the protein CASHDTTYEQYF.

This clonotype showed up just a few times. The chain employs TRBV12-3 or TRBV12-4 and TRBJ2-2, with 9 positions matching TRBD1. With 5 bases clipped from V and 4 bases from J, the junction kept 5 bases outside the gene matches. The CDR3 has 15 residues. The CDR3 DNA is TGTGCCAGCAGTGGACAGGGGAGATCCACCGGGGAGCTGTTTTTT. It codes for CASSGQGRSTGELFF.

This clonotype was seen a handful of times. CDR3 bases: TGTGCCAGCAGCTTTCGGACTAGCGGCAATGAGCAGTTCTTC. Protein: CASSFRTSGNEQFF. V gene TRBV7-2 combines with J gene TRBJ2-1; 10 bases map to TRBD2. Germline V lookup: CDR1 SGHTA, CDR2 FQGNSA. With 3 bases clipped from V and 6 bases from J, the junction kept 2 bases outside the gene matches. This CDR3 is 14 amino acids long.